This entry features one T cell receptor (beta chain) sequence. The entry originates in a study of shared clonotypes between healthy human individuals. Overall study: Each donor's CD4 naive and CD4 memory cells filled three plates apiece, CD8 naive two, and CD8 memory one.

V lost 1 base to trimming and J lost 2 bases; unmatched junction nucleotides: 8. The CDR3 totals 17 residues. CDR1 and CDR2 from the germline V gene are SGHTA and FQGNSA. The material for each subset, its genomic DNA, was split evenly across several immunoSEQ plates. Sorted-subset replicate PCR reactions were performed with around 200 ng DNA, corresponding to roughly 27,000 T cell genomes. Sequencing was performed with immunoSEQ multiplex PCR; in TCRdb, only in-frame clones are kept and a portion is missing. This table holds roughly 2.2 million clones, roughly 93% found once. Sequenced input: naive CD4+ T cells from PBMCs. The subset denotes: CD45RA+ positively selected. This chain links TRBV7-2 with TRBJ2-1, with 7 bases that match TRBD2. This sequence originates from a man aged 18 to 30 in good health. Some clones in this sample may be carry-over from other donors' samples. The CDR3 bases are TGTGCCAGCAGCTTAGGTGCTAGCGGAGGACCCTACAATGAGCAGTTCTTC. The encoded protein is CASSLGASGGPYNEQFF.